The next 5 T cell receptor beta chains were all read from a single sample in a study of siplizumab effects on memory and regulatory T cells. Some clones are missing from TCRdb's copy, which holds only in-frame ones; the method was immunoSEQ multiplex PCR. The table has approximately 20,000 clones, 44% seen once; the top ten hold roughly 6.3%. Their specific antigens are unknown. Cells from the mixed lymphocyte reaction underwent coculture for approximately 6 days at 37 degrees C. The sample consisted of CFSE-low (dividing) CD4+ T cells sorted from an allogeneic mixed lymphocyte reaction. Receptors were obtained from a human donor in good health; the cells came from an allogeneic mixed lymphocyte reaction. Some clones in this sample may be carry-over from other donors' samples.

The chain couples TRBV6-5 to TRBJ2-1, with 8 bases that match TRBD2. Germline CDR1 is MNHEY and CDR2 is SVGAGI. The CDR3 totals 14 residues. Trimming removed 6 bases from V and 15 bases from J; junction bases left unmatched: 16. The DNA of the CDR3 is TGTGCCAGCAGCCCCTGGGCGGACGGGAGGGCCGGGTTCTTC. Translation gives CASSPWADGRAGFF.

This clone was counted only a few times. The chain is built from TRBV18 and TRBJ1-3; the match to TRBD1 covers 7 bases. The CDR3 covers 15 residues. The V gene end was trimmed by 1 base and the J gene end by 3 bases; junction bases not matched to a gene: 3. CDR1 and CDR2 from the germline V gene are KGHSH and LQKENI. CDR3 DNA: TGTGCCAGCTCACCACTGGGACAGAGTGGAAACACCATATATTTT. Translation: CASSPLGQSGNTIYF.

The J gene is TRBJ1-6, the V gene TRBV2, with D unresolved. Trimming cost V 7 bases and J 10 bases, with 17 bases left between them. This CDR3 region has 14 residues. Germline CDR1 is SNHLY and CDR2 is FYNNEI. CDR3 bases: TGTGCCAGCACCCCGAACGGGGTCGGCTCACCCCTCCACTTT. Translation: CASTPNGVGSPLHF.

This clone was detected only a few times. The V and J genes are TRBV4-1 and TRBJ1-3, with a tentative D call TRBD1 (6 bases). This CDR3 has 16 amino acids. From germline, CDR1 is MGHRA and CDR2 YSYEKL. Trimming removed 3 bases from V and 0 bases from J, with 12 bases in between. CDR3 region: CASSHASRGSGNTIYF. DNA for the CDR3: TGCGCCAGCAGCCATGCTTCCAGGGGCTCTGGAAACACCATATATTTT.

V and J are TRBV9 and TRBJ1-1; D ambiguous. This CDR3 is 13 amino acids long. Germline loops: CDR1 SGDLS, CDR2 YYNGEE. V lost 2 bases and J 7 bases, leaving 12 bases between the germline ends. This CDR3 reads CASSVEVPGEAFF. The CDR3 DNA reads as TGTGCCAGCAGCGTTGAGGTCCCCGGTGAAGCTTTCTTT.